This TCR beta chain comes out of a study of T cell responses to AZD1222 COVID-19 vaccine. Trimming cost V 3 bases and J 2 bases, with 10 bases left between them. Germline V gene lookup returns CDR1 LNHDA and CDR2 SQIVND (reference sequence). There are 14 residues in the CDR3. Sequenced by immunoSEQ multiplex PCR; TCRdb stores in-frame clones only, minus some. The sample lists around 110,000 clones, 75% to 90% occurring once. Points from the study as a whole: Baseline seropositivity characterized only a handful of AZD1222 recipients. Nearly half of spike-specific TCRs reportedly target variant regions that are unmutated in the B.1.351 and B.1.1.7 variants.

A note on this clone: Antigen specificity is unknown.

The receptor comes from an adult in good health. The chain joins TRBV19 to TRBJ1-1; D is uncertain. Here the sequenced sample was peripheral blood, taken on day 0 of MenACWY control vaccination. The CDR3 loop is CASSIGGRNTEAFF. The CDR3 DNA sequence: TGTGCCAGTAGTATCGGAGGGAGAAACACTGAAGCTTTCTTT.